This T cell receptor beta chain was observed in a study of human thymus T cells. As for this clone: Its cognate antigen is unknown.

Sequencing was performed with immunoSEQ multiplex PCR; in TCRdb, only in-frame clones are kept and a portion is missing. This sample has tens of thousands of clones, with 85% to 95% found just once. Corrective cardiac operations yielded the resected thymus tissue. Donors consisted of healthy Finnish infants (having corrective surgery for congenital heart defects). Study observations and caveats: What appeared biased in thymic and blood repertoires was the usage of V and J genes. Related research described strongly overlapping thymic repertoires in unrelated people.

CDR1 is SQVTM and CDR2 is ANQGSEA in the germline V gene. Trimming at V came to 8 bases and at J to 6 bases, leaving 10 bases not matched to a gene. CDR3 size: 14 residues. Sequencing was carried out using thymus tissue. The origin of this receptor is a girl less than two years old with a congenital heart defect but otherwise immunologically healthy. V is TRBV29-1 and J is TRBJ2-1; TRBD1 agrees at 10 bases. The DNA for the CDR3 is TGCAGCTACAAAGGGACAGGGGATCCCAATGAGCAGTTCTTC. Amino acids: CSYKGTGDPNEQFF.